This T cell receptor beta chain was captured in a study of blood T cell repertoires in COVID-19. Study-wide context: Some COVID-19 samples were acute and others convalescent; all came from the United States, Italy and Spain. PBMCs, B-cell-depleted T cells, or T cells were the source of the cDNA or gDNA that made up the material.

Germline loops: CDR1 LNHDA, CDR2 SQIVND (reference sequence). Trimming pared 6 bases from V and 0 bases from J, leaving 18 bases between. CDR3 length: 17 amino acids. As handled by the study authors: Amplification from reference gene primers served as the basis for estimated nucleated cell counts. Only in-frame clones appear in the TCRdb table, and some are missing; sequencing was by immunoSEQ multiplex PCR. V and J calls and clone size come straight from that table; D and trimming were deduced from the DNA. In the table there are hundreds of thousands of clones, approximately 89% of which are singletons.

The source of this sequence is a woman in her seventies with COVID-19, enrolled during active disease. Sequencing was carried out using peripheral blood. The chain uses TRBV19 and TRBJ1-3, with a weak D call TRBD1 (6 bases). CDR3 sequence: CASSPLGDIYSGNTIYF. The CDR3 DNA reads as TGTGCCAGTAGCCCCTTGGGGGACATCTACTCTGGAAACACCATATATTTT.